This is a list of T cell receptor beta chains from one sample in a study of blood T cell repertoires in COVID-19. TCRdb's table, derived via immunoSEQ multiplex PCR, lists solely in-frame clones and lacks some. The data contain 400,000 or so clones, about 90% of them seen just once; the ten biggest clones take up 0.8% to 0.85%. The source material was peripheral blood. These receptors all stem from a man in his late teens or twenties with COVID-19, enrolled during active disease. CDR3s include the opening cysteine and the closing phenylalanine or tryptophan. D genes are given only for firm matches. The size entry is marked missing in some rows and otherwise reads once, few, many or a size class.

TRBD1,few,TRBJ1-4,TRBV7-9,TGTGCCAGCAGCTTAGGGACAGGGGTTAATGTGAAACTGTTTTTT,CASSLGTGVNVKLFF
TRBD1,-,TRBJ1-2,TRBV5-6,TGTGCCAGCAGCAACTCGAGGACAGGCCTCAACTATGGCTACACCTTC,CASSNSRTGLNYGYTF
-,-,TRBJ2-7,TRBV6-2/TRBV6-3,TGTGCCAGCAGCCCAAGAAGGGACACAAAGTACTTC,CASSPRRDTKYF
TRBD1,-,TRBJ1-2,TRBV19,TGTGCCAGTAGTTTCGGGACAGGGGAAGGCTACACCTTC,CASSFGTGEGYTF
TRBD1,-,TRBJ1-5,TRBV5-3,TGTGCCAGAAGCTTGGCAGGGGGGTCCCTGCATTTT,CARSLAGGSLHF
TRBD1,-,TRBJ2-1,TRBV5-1,TGCGCCAGCAGCAGACAGGGCCGGAAAGACAATGAGCAGTTCTTC,CASSRQGRKDNEQFF
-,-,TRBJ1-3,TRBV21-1,TGTGCCAGCATCCCGGGGGGGAAGGGGTCACTCTCTGGAAACACCATATATTTT,CASIPGGKGSLSGNTIYF
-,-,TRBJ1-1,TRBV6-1,TGTGCCAGCGTTGGGCGAAGGGGGACTGAAGCTTTCTTT,CASVGRRGTEAFF
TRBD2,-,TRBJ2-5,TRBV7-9,TGTGCCTTCCAGCTCGTCGGCGGGAGTGGAGGAGAGACCCAGTACTTC,CAFQLVGGSGGETQYF
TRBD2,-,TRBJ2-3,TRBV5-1,TGCGCCAGCAGCTTGGGGGCCCTAGCGGGAGGGATCACAGATACGCAGTATTTT,CASSLGALAGGITDTQYF
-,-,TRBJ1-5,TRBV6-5,TGTGCCTCAGGGTGGGTTAATCAGCCCCAGCATTTT,CASGWVNQPQHF
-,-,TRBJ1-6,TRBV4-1,TGCGCCAGCAGCCAAGAAGAGGGTTTGGCCCTCCACTTT,CASSQEEGLALHF
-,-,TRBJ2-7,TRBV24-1,TGTGCCACCAGCGCAGGGTACGAGCAGTACTTC,CATSAGYEQYF
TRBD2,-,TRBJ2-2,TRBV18,TGTGCCAGCTCACCCCTTGGGGGGGACACCGGGGAGCTGTTTTTT,CASSPLGGDTGELFF
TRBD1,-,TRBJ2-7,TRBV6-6,TGTGCCAGCAGTAAGGGCTTTGGACAGGGGTATGAAGAGCAGTACTTC,CASSKGFGQGYEEQYF
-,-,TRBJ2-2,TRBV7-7,TGTGCTAGCAGCCGAAGCGGGAACACCGGGGAGCTGTTTTTT,CASSRSGNTGELFF
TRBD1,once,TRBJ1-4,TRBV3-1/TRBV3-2,TGTGCCAGCAGCCAATATCGACAGGGGACTAATGAAAAACTGTTTTTT,CASSQYRQGTNEKLFF
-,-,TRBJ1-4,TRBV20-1,TGCAGTGCTAGTGGCGGGGGTGTTCGAAAACTGTTTTTT,CSASGGGVRKLFF
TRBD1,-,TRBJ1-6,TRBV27,TGTGCCAGCAGACTAACCGGGACAGGGCGATCACCCCTCCACTTT,CASRLTGTGRSPLHF
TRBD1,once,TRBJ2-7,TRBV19,TGTGCCAGTAGTCCGACAGGGGGCGCATACGAGCAGTACTTC,CASSPTGGAYEQYF
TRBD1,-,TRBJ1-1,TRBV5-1,TGCGCCAGCAGCGACAGGGTGGTGAACACTGAAGCTTTCTTT,CASSDRVVNTEAFF
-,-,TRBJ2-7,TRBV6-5,TGTGCCAGCAGTCGCCGGGACACAGGGCCCGAGCAGTACTTC,CASSRRDTGPEQYF
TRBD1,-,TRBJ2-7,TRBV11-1,TGTGCCAGCAGCAACAGGGGACAGAGGCTCTACGAGCAGTACTTC,CASSNRGQRLYEQYF
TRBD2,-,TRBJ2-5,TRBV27,TGTGCCAGCAGTCCTTGGGGACTACACCAAGAGACCCAGTACTTC,CASSPWGLHQETQYF
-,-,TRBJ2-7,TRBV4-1,TGCGCCAGCAGCCCCCAGGTGTCGCCCTACGAGCAGTACTTC,CASSPQVSPYEQYF
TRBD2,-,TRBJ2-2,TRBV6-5,TGTGCCAGCAAAACCGGGACTAGGAACACCGGGGAGCTGTTTTTT,CASKTGTRNTGELFF
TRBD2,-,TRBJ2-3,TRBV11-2,TGTGCCAGCAGCTCCGCGACTAGCGGGGGAGATACGCAGTATTTT,CASSSATSGGDTQYF
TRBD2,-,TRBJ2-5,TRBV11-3,TGTGCCAGCAGCTCGGGGGGATGGCCCCAAGAGACCCAGTACTTC,CASSSGGWPQETQYF
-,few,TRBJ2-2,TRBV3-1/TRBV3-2,TGTGCCAGCAGCCACCACAGGGTGACCGGGGAGCTGTTTTTT,CASSHHRVTGELFF
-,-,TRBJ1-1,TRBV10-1,TGCGCCAGCAGTGAGTCCAGGAACGTCAAAGCTTTCTTT,CASSESRNVKAFF
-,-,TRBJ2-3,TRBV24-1,TGTGCCACCAGTGTCGGGTCTAGCACAGATACGCAGTATTTT,CATSVGSSTDTQYF
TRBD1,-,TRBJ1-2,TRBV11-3,TGTGCCAGCAGCCTGACCGGGACAGGGGTCTATGGCTACACCTTC,CASSLTGTGVYGYTF
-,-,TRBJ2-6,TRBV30,TGTGCCTGGAGTCGGGGACTTTCTGGGGCCAACGTCCTGACTTTC,CAWSRGLSGANVLTF
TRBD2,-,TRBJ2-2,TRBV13,TGTGCCAGCAGCCCGGTCGGCGGGGGTTATGAAACCGGGGAGCTGTTTTTT,CASSPVGGGYETGELFF
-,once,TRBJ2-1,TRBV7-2,TGTGCCAGCAGCTTACCCGGGGGAGGGGGGCAGTTCTTC,CASSLPGGGGQFF
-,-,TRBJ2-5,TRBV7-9,TGTGCCAGCAGCTGGGGGGGGCCCAGTTACCAAGAGACCCAGTACTTC,CASSWGGPSYQETQYF
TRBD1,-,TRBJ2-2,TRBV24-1,TGTGCCACCAGTGGGACAGGCTTTAACACCGGGGAGCTGTTTTTT,CATSGTGFNTGELFF
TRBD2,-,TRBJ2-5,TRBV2,TGTGCCAGCAAAAGTAGCGGGAGTACGATTGAGACCCAGTACTTC,CASKSSGSTIETQYF
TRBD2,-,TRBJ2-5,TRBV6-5,TGTGCCAGCAGCTTTGGTAGCGGGGGGGGCGAGACCCAGTACTTC,CASSFGSGGGETQYF
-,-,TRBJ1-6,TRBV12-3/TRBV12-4,TGTGCCAGCAGTTATGAGCATTCACCCCTCCACTTT,CASSYEHSPLHF
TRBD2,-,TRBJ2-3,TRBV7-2,TGTGCCAGCAGCCCTACTAGCGGGACCGATACGCAGTATTTT,CASSPTSGTDTQYF
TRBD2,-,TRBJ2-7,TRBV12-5,TGTGCTAGTGGTTTGCCCGGACTAGCGGGAGTCGAGCAGTACTTC,CASGLPGLAGVEQYF
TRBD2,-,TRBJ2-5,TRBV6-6,TGTGCCAGCAGTTCCGGACTAGCGGGAGCGGGTGAGACCCAGTACTTC,CASSSGLAGAGETQYF
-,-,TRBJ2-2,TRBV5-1,TGCGCCAGCAGCCATGGAAGGGGAGGCGCGGCCGGGGAGCTGTTTTTT,CASSHGRGGAAGELFF
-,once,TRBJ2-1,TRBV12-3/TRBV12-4,TGTGCCAGCAGTAACAGGGGGAGGGTTGAGCAGTTCTTC,CASSNRGRVEQFF
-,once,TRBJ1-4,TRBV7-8,TGTGCCAGCAGCTCCCGACGGGCGGGAGTTGCAACTAATGAAAAACTGTTTTTT,CASSSRRAGVATNEKLFF
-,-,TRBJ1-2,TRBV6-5,TGTGCCAGCAGTTACTCCATGGGACATTCTAACTATGGCTACACCTTC,CASSYSMGHSNYGYTF